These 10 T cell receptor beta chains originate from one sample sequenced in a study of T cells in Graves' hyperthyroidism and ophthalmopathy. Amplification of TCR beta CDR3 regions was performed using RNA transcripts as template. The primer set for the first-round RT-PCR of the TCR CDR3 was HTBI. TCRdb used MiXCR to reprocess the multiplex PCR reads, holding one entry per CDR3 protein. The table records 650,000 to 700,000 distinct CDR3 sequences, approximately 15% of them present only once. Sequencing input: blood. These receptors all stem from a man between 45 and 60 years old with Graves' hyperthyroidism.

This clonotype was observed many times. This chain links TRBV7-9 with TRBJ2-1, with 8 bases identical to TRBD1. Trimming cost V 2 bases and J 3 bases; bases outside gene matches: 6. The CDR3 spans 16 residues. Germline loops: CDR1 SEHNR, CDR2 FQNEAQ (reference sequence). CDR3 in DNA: TGTGCCAGCAGCTTAATGGGGACAGGTAACTACAATGAGCAGTTCTTC. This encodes CASSLMGTGNYNEQFF.

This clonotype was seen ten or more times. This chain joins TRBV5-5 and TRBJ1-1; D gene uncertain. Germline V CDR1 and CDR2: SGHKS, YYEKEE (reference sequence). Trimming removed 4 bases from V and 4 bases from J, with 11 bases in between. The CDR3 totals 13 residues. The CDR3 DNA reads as TGTGCCAGCAGCCCGGCACAGCCCACTGAAGCTTTCTTT. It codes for CASSPAQPTEAFF.

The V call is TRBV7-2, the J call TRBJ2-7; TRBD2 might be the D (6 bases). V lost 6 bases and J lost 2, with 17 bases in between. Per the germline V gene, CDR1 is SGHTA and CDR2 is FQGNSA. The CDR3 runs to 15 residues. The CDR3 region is CASSFGGSQTYEQYF. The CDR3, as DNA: TGTGCCAGCAGTTTCGGAGGGTCCCAAACCTACGAGCAGTACTTC. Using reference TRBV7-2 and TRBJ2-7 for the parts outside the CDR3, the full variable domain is GAGVSQSPSNKVTEKGKDVELRCDPISGHTALYWYRQSLGQGLEFLIYFQGNSAPDKSGLPSDRFSAERTGGSVSTLTIQRTQQEDSAVYLCASSFGGSQTYEQYFGPGTRLTVT.

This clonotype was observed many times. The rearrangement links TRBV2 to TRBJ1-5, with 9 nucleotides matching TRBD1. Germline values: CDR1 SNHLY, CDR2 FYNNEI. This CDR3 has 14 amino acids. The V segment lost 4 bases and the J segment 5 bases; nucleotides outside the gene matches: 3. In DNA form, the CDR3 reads TGTGCCAGCAGTGGGGACAGGGAGGATCAGCCCCAGCATTTT. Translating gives CASSGDREDQPQHF. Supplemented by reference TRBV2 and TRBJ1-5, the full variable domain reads EPEVTQTPSHQVTQMGQEVILRCVPISNHLYFYWYRQILGQKVEFLVSFYNNEISEKSEIFDDQFSVERPDGSNFTLKIRSTKLEDSAMYFCASSGDREDQPQHFGDGTRLSIL.

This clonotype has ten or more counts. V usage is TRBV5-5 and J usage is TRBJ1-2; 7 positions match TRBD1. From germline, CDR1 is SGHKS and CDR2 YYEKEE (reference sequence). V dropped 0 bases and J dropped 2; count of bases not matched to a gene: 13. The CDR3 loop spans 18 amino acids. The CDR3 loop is CASSLEGVQGLGNYGYTF. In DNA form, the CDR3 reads TGTGCCAGCAGCTTGGAAGGGGTACAGGGGTTAGGGAACTATGGCTACACCTTC.

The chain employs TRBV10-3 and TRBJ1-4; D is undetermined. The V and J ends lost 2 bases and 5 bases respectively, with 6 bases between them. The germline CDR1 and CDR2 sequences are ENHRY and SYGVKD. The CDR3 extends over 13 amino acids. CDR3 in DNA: TGTGCCATCAGTGAGGCCCGAAATGAAAAACTGTTTTTT. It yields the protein CAISEARNEKLFF.

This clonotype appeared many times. The CDR3 sequence: CASSPSRGTDTQYF. The CDR3 bases are TGTGCCAGCAGCCCTTCCAGGGGCACAGATACGCAGTATTTT. The chain joins TRBV7-9 to TRBJ2-3; a possible D gene is TRBD1 (5 bases). The CDR3 extends over 14 amino acids. V lost 5 bases to trimming and J lost 1 base, with 10 bases between them. Germline CDR1 and CDR2: SEHNR and FQNEAQ (reference sequence).

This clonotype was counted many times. In DNA form, the CDR3 reads TGTGCCAGCAGTTTAGCCGGGACCATGAACACTGAAGCTTTCTTT. Translation: CASSLAGTMNTEAFF. The chain joins TRBV12-3 or TRBV12-4 to TRBJ1-1, with a possible D match to TRBD1 (5 bases). The CDR3 has 15 residues. The germline V and J ends were trimmed by 0 bases and 0 bases, with 8 bases remaining between them.

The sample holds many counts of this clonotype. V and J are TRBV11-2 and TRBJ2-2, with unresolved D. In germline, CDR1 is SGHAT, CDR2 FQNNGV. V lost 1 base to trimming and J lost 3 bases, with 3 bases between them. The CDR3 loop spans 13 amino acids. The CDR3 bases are TGTGCCAGCAGCTTAGTGGACACCGGGGAGCTGTTTTTT. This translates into CASSLVDTGELFF.

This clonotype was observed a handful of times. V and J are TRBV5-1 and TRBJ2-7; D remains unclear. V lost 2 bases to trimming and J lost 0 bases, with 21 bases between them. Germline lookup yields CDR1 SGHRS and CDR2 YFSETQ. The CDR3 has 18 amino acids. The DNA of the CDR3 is TGCGCCAGCAGCTTCTACCCTTCTAACACGTTCTACTCCTACGAGCAGTACTTC. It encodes CASSFYPSNTFYSYEQYF.